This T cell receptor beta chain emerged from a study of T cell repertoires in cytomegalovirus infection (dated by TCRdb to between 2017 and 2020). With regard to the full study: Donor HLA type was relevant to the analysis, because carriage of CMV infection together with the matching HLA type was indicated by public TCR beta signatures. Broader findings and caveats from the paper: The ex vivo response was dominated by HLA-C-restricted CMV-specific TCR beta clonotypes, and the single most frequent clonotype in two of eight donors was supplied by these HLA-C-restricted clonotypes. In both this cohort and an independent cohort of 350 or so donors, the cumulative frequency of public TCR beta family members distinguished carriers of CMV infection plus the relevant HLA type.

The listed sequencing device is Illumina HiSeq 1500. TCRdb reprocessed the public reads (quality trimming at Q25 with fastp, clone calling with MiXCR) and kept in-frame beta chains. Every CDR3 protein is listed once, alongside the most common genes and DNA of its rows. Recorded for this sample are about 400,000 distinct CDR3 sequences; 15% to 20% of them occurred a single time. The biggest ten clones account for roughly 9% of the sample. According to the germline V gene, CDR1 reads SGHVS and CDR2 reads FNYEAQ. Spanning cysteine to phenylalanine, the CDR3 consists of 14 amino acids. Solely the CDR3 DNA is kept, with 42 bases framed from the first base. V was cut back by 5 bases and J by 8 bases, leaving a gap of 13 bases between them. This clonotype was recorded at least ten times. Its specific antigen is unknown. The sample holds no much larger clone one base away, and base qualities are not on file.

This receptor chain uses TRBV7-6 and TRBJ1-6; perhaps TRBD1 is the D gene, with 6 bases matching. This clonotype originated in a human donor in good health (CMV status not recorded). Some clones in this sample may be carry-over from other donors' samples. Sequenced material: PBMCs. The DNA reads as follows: TGTGCCAGCAGCCTAGGGGGGGGAGATTCACCCCTCCACTTT. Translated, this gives CASSLGGGDSPLHF.